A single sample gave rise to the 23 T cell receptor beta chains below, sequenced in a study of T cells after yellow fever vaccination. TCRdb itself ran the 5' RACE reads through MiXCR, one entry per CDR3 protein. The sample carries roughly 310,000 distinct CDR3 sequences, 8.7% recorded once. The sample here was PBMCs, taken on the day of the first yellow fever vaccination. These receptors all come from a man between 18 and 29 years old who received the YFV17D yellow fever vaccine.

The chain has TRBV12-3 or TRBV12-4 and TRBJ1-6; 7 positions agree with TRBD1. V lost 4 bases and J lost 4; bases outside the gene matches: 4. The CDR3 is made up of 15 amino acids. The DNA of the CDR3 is TGTGCCAGCAGTTCCGAGGGACAGTATAATTCACCCCTCCACTTT. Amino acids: CASSSEGQYNSPLHF.

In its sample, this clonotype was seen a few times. The CDR3, as DNA: TGTGCCATCAGCCGGACCGAGCGGGGCTACACCTTC. As protein: CAISRTERGYTF. The rearrangement uses TRBV10-3 and TRBJ1-2; D ambiguous. Germline V gene data show CDR1 as ENHRY and CDR2 as SYGVKD. The CDR3 is 12 amino acids. V lost 6 bases to trimming and J lost 8 bases, with 13 bases between them.

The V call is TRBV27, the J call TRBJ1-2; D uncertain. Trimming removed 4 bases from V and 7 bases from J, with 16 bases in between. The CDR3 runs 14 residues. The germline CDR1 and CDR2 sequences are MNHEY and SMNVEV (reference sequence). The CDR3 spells CASSSGSLAGGYTF. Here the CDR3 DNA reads TGTGCCAGCAGTTCTGGGTCCTTGGCGGGTGGCTACACCTTC.

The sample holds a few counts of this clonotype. The CDR3 loop reads CASGSGGQMPQHF. For the CDR3, the DNA is TGTGCTAGTGGTTCTGGGGGGCAGATGCCCCAGCATTTT. The rearrangement joins TRBV12-5 to TRBJ1-5, with D possibly being TRBD1 (6 bases). There are 13 residues in the CDR3. Trimming removed 4 bases at V and 9 bases at J, with 13 bases between. Looked up from germline, CDR1 is LGHNT and CDR2 is FRNRAP.

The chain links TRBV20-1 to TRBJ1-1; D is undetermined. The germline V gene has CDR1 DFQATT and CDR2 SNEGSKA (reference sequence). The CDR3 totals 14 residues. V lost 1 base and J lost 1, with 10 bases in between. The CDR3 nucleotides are TGCAGTGCTAGAGTGTGGGTGTCGAACACTGAAGCTTTCTTT. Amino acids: CSARVWVSNTEAFF.

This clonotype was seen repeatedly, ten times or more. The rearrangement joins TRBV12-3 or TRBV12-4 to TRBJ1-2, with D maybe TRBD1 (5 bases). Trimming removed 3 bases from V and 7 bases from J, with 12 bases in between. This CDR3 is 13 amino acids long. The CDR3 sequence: CASSLKTDGGYTF. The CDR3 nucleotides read TGTGCCAGCAGTTTGAAGACAGATGGTGGCTACACCTTC.

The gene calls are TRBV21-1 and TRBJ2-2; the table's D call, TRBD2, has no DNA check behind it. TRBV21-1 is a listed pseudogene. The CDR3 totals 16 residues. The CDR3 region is CTSSNLSGEDTGELFF. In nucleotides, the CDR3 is TGTACCAGCAGCAATCTATCCGGGGAGGACACCGGGGAGCTGTTTTTT.

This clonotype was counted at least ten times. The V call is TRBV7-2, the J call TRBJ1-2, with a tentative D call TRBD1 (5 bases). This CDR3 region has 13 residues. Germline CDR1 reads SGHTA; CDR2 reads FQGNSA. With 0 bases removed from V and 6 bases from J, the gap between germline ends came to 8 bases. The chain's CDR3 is CASSLAPGDGYTF. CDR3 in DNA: TGTGCCAGCAGCTTAGCCCCGGGGGATGGCTACACCTTC.

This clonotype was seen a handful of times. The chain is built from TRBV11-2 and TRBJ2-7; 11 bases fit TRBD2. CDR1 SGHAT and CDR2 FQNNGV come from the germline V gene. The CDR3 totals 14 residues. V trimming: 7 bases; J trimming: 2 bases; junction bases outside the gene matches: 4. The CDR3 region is CASTLAGVTYEQYV. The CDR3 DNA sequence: TGTGCCAGCACACTAGCGGGGGTAACCTACGAGCAGTACGTC.

For the CDR3, the DNA is TGTGCCAGCAGTGACTTCCAGGGGTACACAGATACGCAGTATTTT. Its translation: CASSDFQGYTDTQYF. This chain joins TRBV25-1 and TRBJ2-3; D is possibly TRBD1 (6 bases). Germline CDR1 MGHDK, CDR2 SYGVNS. This CDR3 is 15 amino acids long. V lost 3 bases, J lost 2 bases, and 12 bases lay in between.

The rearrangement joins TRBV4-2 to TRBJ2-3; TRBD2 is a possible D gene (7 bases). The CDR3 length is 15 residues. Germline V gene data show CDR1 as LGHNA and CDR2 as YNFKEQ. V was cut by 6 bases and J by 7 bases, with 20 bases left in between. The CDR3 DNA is TGTGCCAGCAGACTTGACCGGGGGGCGGCTTATACGCAGTATTTT. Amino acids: CASRLDRGAAYTQYF.

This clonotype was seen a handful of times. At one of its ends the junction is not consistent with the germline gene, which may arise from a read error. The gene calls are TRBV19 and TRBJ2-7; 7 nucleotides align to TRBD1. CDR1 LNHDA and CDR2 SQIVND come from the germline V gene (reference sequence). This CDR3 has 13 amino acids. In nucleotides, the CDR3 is TGTGCCAGTAGCTGGGGACAGCACTACGAGCAGTATTTC. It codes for CASSWGQHYEQYF. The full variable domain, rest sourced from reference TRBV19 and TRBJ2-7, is DGGITQSPKYLFRKEGQNVTLSCEQNLNHDAMYWYRQDPGQGLRLIYYSQIVNDFQKGDIAEGYSVSREKKESFPLTVTSAQKNPTAFYLCASSWGQHYEQYFGPGTRLTVT.

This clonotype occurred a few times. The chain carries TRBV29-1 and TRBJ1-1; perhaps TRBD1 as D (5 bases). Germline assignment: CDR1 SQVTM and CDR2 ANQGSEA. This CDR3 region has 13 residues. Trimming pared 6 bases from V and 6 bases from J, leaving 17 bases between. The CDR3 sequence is CSVHGEGRPEAFF. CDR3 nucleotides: TGCAGCGTCCATGGAGAGGGGAGGCCTGAAGCTTTCTTT.

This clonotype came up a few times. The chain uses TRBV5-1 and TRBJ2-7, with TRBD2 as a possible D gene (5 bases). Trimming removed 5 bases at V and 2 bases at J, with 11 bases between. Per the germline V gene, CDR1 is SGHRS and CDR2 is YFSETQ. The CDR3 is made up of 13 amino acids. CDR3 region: CASRVTGTYEQYF. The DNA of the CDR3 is TGCGCCAGCAGAGTAACGGGAACCTACGAGCAGTACTTC.

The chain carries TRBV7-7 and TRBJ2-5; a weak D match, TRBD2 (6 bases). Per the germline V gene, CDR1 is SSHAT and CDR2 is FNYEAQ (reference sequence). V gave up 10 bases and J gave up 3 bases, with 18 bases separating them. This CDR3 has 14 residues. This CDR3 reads CAINWRGSKETQYF. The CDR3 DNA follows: TGTGCCATAAATTGGCGGGGTAGCAAAGAGACCCAGTACTTC. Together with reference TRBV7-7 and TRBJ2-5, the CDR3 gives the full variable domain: GAGVSQSPRYKVTKRGQDVTLRCDPISSHATLYWYQQALGQGPEFLTYFNYEAQPDKSGLPSDRFSAERPEGSISTLTIQRTEQRDSAMYRCAINWRGSKETQYFGPGTRLLVL.

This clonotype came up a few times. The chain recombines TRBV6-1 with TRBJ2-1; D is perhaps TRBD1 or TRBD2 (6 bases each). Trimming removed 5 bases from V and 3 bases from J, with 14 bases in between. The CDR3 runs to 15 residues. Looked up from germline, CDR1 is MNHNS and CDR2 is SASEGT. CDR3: CASSPEGGYYNEQFF. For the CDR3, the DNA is TGTGCCAGCAGTCCAGAAGGGGGGTACTACAATGAGCAGTTCTTC.

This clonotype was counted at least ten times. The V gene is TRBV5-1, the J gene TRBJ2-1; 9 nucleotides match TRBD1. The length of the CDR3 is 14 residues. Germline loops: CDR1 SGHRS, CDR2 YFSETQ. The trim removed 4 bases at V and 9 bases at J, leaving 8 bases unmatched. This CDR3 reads CASSNRTGGGEQFF. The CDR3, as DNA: TGCGCCAGCAGCAACCGAACAGGGGGCGGTGAGCAGTTCTTC.

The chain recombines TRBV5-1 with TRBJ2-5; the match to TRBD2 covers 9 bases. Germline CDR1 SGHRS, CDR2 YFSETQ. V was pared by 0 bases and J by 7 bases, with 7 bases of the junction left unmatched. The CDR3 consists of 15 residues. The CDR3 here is CASSLEAGGEGTQYF. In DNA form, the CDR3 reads TGCGCCAGCAGCTTGGAAGCGGGGGGTGAAGGGACCCAGTACTTC.

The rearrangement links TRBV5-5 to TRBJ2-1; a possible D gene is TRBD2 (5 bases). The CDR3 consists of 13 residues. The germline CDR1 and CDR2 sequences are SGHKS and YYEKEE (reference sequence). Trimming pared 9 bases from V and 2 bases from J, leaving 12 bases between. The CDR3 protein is CAMSPGAYNEQFF. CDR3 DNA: TGTGCCATGAGCCCCGGGGCCTACAATGAGCAGTTCTTC.

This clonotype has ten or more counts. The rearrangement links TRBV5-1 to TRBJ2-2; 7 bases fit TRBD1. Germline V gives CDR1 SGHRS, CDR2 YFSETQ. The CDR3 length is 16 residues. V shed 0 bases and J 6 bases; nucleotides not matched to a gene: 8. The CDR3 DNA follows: TGCGCCAGCAGCTTGGACCCGAACAGGGGCGCCGGGGAGCTGTTTTTT. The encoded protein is CASSLDPNRGAGELFF.

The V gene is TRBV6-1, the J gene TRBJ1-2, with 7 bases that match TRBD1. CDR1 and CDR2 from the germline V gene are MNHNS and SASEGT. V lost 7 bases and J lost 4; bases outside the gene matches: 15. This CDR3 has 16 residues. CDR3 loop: CASTPQGGGLGYGYTF. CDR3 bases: TGTGCCAGCACTCCTCAGGGGGGTGGGCTAGGCTATGGCTACACCTTC.

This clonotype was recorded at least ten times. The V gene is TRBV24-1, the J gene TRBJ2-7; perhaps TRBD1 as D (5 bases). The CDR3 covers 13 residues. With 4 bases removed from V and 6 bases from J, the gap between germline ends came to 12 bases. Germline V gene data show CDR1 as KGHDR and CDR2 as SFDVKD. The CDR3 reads CATSEGATGEQYF. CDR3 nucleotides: TGTGCCACCAGTGAAGGGGCAACAGGCGAGCAGTACTTC.

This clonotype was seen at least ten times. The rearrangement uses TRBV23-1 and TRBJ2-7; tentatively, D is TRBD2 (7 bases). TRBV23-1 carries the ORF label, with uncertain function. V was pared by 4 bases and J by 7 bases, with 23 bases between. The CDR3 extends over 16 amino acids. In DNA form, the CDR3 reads TGCGCCAGCAGTCGCAGCGGGACATCAGAGGAGCGGGAGCAGTACTTC. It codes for CASSRSGTSEEREQYF.